The T cell receptor beta chain under discussion was sequenced for a study of blood T cell repertoires in COVID-19. Study details: The United States, Italy and Spain supplied acute and convalescent COVID-19 samples. T cells, B-cell-depleted T cells, or PBMCs provided the cDNA or gDNA that served as material.

Germline CDR1 and CDR2: DFQATT and SNEGSKA (reference sequence). The CDR3 spans 13 residues. Trimming at V came to 3 bases and at J to 5 bases, leaving 5 bases not matched to a gene. Source study methods: How many nucleated cells were present was estimated from reference gene primer amplification. Only in-frame clones appear in the TCRdb table, and some are missing; sequencing was by immunoSEQ multiplex PCR. V and J calls plus clone size are reproduced from that table; the DNA served to infer D and trimming. The sample lists roughly 250,000 clones, 75% to 85% occurring once. This clonotype was obtained from a woman in her sixties with active or convalescent COVID-19. Sequenced sample: peripheral blood. The chain employs TRBV20-1 and TRBJ1-2; 8 nucleotides line up with TRBD1. The CDR3 loop reads CSASSDRDYGYTF. The CDR3 bases are TGCAGTGCTAGTTCGGACAGGGATTATGGCTACACCTTC.